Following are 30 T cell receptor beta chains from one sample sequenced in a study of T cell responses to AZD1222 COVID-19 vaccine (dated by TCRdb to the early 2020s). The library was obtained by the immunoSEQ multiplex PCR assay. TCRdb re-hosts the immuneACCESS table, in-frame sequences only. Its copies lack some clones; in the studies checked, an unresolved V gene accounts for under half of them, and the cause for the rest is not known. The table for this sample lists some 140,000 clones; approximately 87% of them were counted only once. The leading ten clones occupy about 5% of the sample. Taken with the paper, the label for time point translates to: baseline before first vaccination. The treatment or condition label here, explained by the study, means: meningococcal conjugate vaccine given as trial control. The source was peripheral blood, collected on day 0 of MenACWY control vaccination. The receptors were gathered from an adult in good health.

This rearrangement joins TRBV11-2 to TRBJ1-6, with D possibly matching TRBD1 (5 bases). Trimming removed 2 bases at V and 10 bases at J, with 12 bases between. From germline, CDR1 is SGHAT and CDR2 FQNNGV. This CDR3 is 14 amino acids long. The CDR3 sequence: CASSLQGHGSPLHF. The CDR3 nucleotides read TGTGCCAGCAGCTTACAGGGTCACGGATCACCCCTCCACTTT.

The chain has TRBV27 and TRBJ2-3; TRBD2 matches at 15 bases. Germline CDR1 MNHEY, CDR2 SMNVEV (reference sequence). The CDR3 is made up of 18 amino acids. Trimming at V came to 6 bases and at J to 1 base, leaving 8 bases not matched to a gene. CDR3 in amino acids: CASRGTSGGPIRTDTQYF. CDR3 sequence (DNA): TGTGCCAGCAGAGGGACTAGCGGGGGGCCAATTCGCACAGATACGCAGTATTTT.

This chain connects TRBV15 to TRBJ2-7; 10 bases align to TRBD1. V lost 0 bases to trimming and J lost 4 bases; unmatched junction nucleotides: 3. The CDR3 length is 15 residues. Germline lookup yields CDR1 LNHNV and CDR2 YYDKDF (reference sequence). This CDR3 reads CATSRDGTGEYEQYF. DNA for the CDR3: TGTGCCACCAGCAGAGACGGGACAGGGGAGTACGAGCAGTACTTC.

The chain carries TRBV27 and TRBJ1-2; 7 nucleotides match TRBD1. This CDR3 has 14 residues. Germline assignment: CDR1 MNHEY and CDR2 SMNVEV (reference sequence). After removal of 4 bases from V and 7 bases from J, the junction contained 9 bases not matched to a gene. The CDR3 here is CASSSPPGGIGYTF. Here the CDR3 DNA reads TGTGCCAGCAGTTCCCCCCCAGGGGGTATTGGCTACACCTTC.

DNA of the CDR3: TGTGCCGGTAAACTGGGCGCGAACACTGAAGCTTTCTTT. Translation gives CAGKLGANTEAFF. V usage is TRBV12-3 or TRBV12-4 and J usage is TRBJ1-1, with no clear D. CDR3 length equals 13 residues. V was clipped by 11 bases and J by 1 base, with 14 bases between them.

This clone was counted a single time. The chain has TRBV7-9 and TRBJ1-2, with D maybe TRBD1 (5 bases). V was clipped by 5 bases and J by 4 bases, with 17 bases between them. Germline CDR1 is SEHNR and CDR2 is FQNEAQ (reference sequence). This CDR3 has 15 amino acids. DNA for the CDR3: TGTGCCAGCAGCCCATCAGACAGAATCCTCTATGGCTACACCTTC. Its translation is CASSPSDRILYGYTF.

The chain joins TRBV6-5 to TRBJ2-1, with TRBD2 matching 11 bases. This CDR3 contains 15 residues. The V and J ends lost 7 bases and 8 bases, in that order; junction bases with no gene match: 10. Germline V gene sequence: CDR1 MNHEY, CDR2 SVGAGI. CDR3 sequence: CASNRGLAGGYEQFF. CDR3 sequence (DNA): TGTGCCAGCAACAGGGGTCTAGCGGGAGGTTATGAGCAGTTCTTC.

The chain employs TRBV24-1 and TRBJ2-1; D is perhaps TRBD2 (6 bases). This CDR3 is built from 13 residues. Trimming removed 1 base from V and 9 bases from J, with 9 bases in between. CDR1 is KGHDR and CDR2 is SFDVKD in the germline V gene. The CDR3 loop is CATSDFAGPEQFF. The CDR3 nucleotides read TGTGCCACCAGTGATTTTGCGGGGCCTGAGCAGTTCTTC.

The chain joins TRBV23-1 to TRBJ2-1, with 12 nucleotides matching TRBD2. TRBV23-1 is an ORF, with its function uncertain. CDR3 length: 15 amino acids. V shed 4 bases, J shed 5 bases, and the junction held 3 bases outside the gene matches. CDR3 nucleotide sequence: TGCGCCAGCAGTCCACTAGCGGGGGGTAACAATGAGCAGTTCTTC. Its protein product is CASSPLAGGNNEQFF.

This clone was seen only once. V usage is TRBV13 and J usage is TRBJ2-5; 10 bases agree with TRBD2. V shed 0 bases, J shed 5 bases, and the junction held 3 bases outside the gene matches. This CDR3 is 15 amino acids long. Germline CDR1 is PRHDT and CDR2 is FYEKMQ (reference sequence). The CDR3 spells CASSLGLAGQETQYF. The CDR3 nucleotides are TGTGCCAGCAGCTTAGGACTAGCGGGACAGGAGACCCAGTACTTC.

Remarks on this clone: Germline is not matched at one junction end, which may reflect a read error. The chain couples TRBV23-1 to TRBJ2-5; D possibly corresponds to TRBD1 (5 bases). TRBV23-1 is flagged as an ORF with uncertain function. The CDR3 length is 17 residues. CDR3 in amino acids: CASSQSDKSGYQGTQYF. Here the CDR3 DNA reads TGCGCCAGCAGTCAATCGGACAAGTCAGGGTATCAAGGGACCCAGTACTTC.

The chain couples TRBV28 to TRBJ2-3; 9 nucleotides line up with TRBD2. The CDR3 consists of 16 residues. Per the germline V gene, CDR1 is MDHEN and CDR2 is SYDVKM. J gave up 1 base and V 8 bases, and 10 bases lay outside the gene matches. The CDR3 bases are TGTGCCAGCCCTCCCGGCGGGGGGGCGCGCACAGATACGCAGTATTTT. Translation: CASPPGGGARTDTQYF.

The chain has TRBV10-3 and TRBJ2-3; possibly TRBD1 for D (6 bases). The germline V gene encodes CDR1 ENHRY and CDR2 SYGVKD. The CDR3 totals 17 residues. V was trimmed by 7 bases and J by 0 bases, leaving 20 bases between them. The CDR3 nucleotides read TGTGCCATCAAAAACACTCGGGGACAAGCTAGCACAGATACGCAGTATTTT. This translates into CAIKNTRGQASTDTQYF.

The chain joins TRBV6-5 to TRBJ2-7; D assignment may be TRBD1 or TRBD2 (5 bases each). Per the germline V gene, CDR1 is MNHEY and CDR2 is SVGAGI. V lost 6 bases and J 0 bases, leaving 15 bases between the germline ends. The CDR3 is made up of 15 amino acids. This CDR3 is CASRAGTDSSYEQYV. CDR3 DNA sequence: TGTGCCAGCAGAGCCGGGACGGATAGCTCCTACGAGCAGTACGTC.

The CDR3 DNA follows: TGTGCCACCCCACAGGGGGCCAATCAGCCCCAGCATTTT. Translation: CATPQGANQPQHF. The J gene is TRBJ1-5, the V gene TRBV15; 9 bases are shared with TRBD1. Germline V gives CDR1 LNHNV, CDR2 YYDKDF (reference sequence). The CDR3 runs to 13 residues. Trimming at V came to 8 bases and at J to 3 bases, leaving 2 bases not matched to a gene.

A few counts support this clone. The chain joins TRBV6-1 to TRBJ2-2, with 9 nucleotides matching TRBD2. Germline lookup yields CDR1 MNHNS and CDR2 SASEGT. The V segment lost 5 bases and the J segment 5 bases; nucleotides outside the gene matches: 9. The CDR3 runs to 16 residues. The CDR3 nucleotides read TGTGCCAGCAGTCAAGTAGCGGGAGATTGGACCGGGGAGCTGTTTTTT. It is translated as CASSQVAGDWTGELFF.

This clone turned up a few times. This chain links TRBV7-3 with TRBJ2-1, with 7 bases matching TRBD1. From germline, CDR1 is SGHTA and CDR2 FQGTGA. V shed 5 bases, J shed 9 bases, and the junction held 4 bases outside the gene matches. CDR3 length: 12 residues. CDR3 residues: CASSRSGGEQFF. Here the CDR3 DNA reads TGTGCCAGCAGCCGTTCAGGGGGTGAGCAGTTCTTC.

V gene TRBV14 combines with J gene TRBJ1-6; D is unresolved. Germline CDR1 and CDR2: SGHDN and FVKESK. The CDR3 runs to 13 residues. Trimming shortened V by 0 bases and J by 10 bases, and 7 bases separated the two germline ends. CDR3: CASSQDMGSPLHF. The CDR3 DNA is TGTGCCAGCAGCCAAGATATGGGGTCACCCCTCCACTTT.

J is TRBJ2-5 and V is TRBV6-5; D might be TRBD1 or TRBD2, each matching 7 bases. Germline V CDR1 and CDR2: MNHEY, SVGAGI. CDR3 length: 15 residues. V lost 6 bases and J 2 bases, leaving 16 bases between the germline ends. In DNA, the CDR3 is TGTGCCAGCAGCGAGGGAGGGGGCGAGCAAGAGACCCAGTACTTC. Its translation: CASSEGGGEQETQYF.

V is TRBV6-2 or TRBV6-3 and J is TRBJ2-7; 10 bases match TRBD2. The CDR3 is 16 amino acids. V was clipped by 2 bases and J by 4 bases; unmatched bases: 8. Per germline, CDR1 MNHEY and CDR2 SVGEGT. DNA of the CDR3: TGTGCCAGCAGTTACAGGGAAACTAGCGGGAAGTACGAGCAGTACTTC. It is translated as CASSYRETSGKYEQYF.

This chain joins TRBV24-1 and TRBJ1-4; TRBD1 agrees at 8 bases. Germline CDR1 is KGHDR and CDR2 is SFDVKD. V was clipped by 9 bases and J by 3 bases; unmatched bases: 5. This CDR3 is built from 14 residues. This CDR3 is CATGTGYPNEKLFF. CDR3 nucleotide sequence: TGTGCCACCGGGACAGGTTATCCTAATGAAAAACTGTTTTTT.

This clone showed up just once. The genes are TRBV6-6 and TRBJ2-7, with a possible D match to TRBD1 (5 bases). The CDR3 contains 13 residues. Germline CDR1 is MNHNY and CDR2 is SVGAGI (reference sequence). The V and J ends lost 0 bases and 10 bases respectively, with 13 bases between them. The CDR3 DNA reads TGTGCCAGCAGTTACTCCCCAGGGCAGCCCCAGTACGTC. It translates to CASSYSPGQPQYV.

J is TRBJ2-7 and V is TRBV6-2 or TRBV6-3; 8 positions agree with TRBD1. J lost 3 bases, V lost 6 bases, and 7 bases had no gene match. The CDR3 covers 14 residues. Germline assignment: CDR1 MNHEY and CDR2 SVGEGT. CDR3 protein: CASSHTGGYYEQYF. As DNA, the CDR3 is TGTGCCAGCAGCCACACAGGGGGGTACTACGAGCAGTACTTC.

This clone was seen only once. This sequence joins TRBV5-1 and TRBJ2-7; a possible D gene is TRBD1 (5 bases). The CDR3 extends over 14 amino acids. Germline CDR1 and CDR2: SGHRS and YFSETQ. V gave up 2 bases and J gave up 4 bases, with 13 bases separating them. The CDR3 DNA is TGCGCCAGCAGCTTTGTAGGGGCGAGGTACGAGCAGTACTTC. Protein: CASSFVGARYEQYF. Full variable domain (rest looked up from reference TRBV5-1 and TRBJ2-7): KAGVTQTPRYLIKTRGQQVTLSCSPISGHRSVSWYQQTPGQGLQFLFEYFSETQRNKGNFPGRFSGRQFSNSRSEMNVSTLELGDSALYLCASSFVGARYEQYFGPGTRLTVT.

CDR3 nucleotide sequence: TGTGCCACCAGGGGGCGGGGGAGTTATGAGCAGTTCTTC. It specifies CATRGRGSYEQFF. The gene calls are TRBV19 and TRBJ2-1, with D perhaps TRBD1 (8 bases). V was clipped by 10 bases and J by 8 bases, with 18 bases between them. The CDR3 has 13 residues. CDR1 and CDR2 (germline): LNHDA, SQIVND (reference sequence).

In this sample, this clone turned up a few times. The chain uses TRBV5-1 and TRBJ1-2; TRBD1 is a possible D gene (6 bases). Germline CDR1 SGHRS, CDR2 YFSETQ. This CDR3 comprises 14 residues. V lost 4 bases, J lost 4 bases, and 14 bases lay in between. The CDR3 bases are TGCGCCAGCAGCCTCGGACAGACTTCCTATGGCTACACCTTC. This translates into CASSLGQTSYGYTF.

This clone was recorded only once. The CDR3 spells CASSQEPGQMNTEAFF. Written as DNA, the CDR3 is TGTGCCAGCAGCCAAGAGCCAGGGCAAATGAACACTGAAGCTTTCTTT. The chain couples TRBV14 to TRBJ1-1; weak D call: TRBD1 (5 bases). CDR3 length equals 16 residues. V was shortened by 0 bases and J by 0 bases, with 11 bases between the two germline ends. The germline V gene has CDR1 SGHDN and CDR2 FVKESK.

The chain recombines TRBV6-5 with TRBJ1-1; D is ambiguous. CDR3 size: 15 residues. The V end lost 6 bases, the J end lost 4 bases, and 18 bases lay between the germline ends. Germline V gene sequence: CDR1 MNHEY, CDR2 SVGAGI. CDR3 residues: CASRPRAYGVTEAFF. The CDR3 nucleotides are TGTGCCAGCAGACCAAGAGCCTACGGGGTCACTGAAGCTTTCTTT.

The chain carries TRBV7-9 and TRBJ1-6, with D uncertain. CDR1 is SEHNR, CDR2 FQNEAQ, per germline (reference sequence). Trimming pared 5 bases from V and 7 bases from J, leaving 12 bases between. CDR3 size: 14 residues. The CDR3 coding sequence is TGTGCCAGCAGCCCGGCGGGTTCAAATTCACCCCTCCACTTT. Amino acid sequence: CASSPAGSNSPLHF.

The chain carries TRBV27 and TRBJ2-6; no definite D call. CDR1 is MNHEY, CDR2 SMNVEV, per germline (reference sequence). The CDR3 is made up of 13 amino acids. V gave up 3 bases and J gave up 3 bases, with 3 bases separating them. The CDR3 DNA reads TGTGCCAGCAGTTTTCTTGGGGCCAACGTCCTGACTTTC. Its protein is CASSFLGANVLTF.